These 6 T cell receptor beta chains were sequenced from one sample in a study of cytomegalovirus exposure and HLA in healthy donors. Researchers ran the PCR with 60 Vbeta and 13 Jbeta primers. Only in-frame clones appear in the TCRdb table, and some are missing; sequencing was by immunoSEQ multiplex PCR. The repertoire includes about 160,000 clones, less than 90% of them detected once, and about 6.3% sits in the top ten. What was sequenced was PBMCs. The receptors were gathered from a male donor in good health and CMV-seropositive.

This clone appeared a single time. The chain has TRBV21-1 and TRBJ1-2. TRBV21-1 has pseudogene status. The CDR3 loop spans 10 amino acids. CDR3 protein: CARGGYGYTF. The CDR3 nucleotides are TGTGCCAGAGGAGGATATGGCTACACCTTC.

This chain connects TRBV11-2 to TRBJ2-7; no definite D call. This CDR3 is built from 13 residues. Germline V gene sequence: CDR1 SGHAT, CDR2 FQNNGV. Trimming removed 1 base at V and 2 bases at J, with 6 bases between. The CDR3 DNA reads as TGTGCCAGCAGCTTAGGCGGAACCTACGAGCAGTACTTC. Amino acids: CASSLGGTYEQYF. Supplemented by reference TRBV11-2 and TRBJ2-7, the full variable domain reads EAGVAQSPRYKIIEKRQSVAFWCNPISGHATLYWYQQILGQGPKLLIQFQNNGVVDDSQLPKDRFSAERLKGVDSTLKIQPAKLEDSAVYLCASSLGGTYEQYFGPGTRLTVT.

Only one count was recorded for this clone. V and J are TRBV5-1 and TRBJ1-6, with 7 positions matching TRBD1. The V and J ends lost 4 bases and 7 bases, in that order; junction bases with no gene match: 5. The germline CDR1 and CDR2 sequences are SGHRS and YFSETQ. The CDR3 extends over 14 amino acids. The CDR3 sequence is CASSPGTVNSPLHF. CDR3 nucleotides: TGCGCCAGCAGCCCAGGGACAGTCAATTCACCCCTCCACTTT.

In this sample, this clone turned up a few times. V usage is TRBV28 and J usage is TRBJ1-2; D is possibly TRBD1 (5 bases). V was pared by 9 bases and J by 13 bases, with 15 bases between. The CDR3 covers 10 residues. Germline V gene sequence: CDR1 MDHEN, CDR2 SYDVKM. The CDR3 loop is CASNRNGFTF. CDR3 nucleotides: TGTGCCAGTAACAGGAACGGATTCACCTTC.

V gene TRBV19 combines with J gene TRBJ1-1, with TRBD1 matching 7 bases. Germline V gene data show CDR1 as LNHDA and CDR2 as SQIVND (reference sequence). V gave up 5 bases and J gave up 3 bases; unmatched junction bases: 6. The length of the CDR3 is 14 residues. This chain's CDR3 is CASSVRGPDTEAFF. CDR3 nucleotide sequence: TGTGCCAGTAGTGTAAGGGGGCCGGACACTGAAGCTTTCTTT.

The rearrangement joins TRBV7-8 to TRBJ1-5; TRBD1 agrees at 10 bases. Losses at the gene ends were 5 bases for V and 7 bases for J; bases not matched to a gene: 8. This CDR3 comprises 15 residues. Germline V gene lookup returns CDR1 SGHVS and CDR2 FQNEAQ. The CDR3 DNA is TGTGCCAGCAGCACATCCGGGACAGGGGTCCAGCCCCAGCATTTT. It specifies CASSTSGTGVQPQHF. The full variable domain, its missing parts supplied by reference TRBV7-8 and TRBJ1-5, is GAGVSQSPRYKVAKRGQDVALRCDPISGHVSLFWYQQALGQGPEFLTYFQNEAQLDKSGLPSDRFFAERPEGSVSTLKIQRTQQEDSAVYLCASSTSGTGVQPQHFGDGTRLSIL.